Following are 12 T cell receptor beta chains from one sample sequenced in a study of regulatory T cells in long-lasting Graves disease. Time point described: newly diagnosed GD, antithyroid drugs for less than 3 months. PBMC RNA served as the TCR library source. CDR3-region Arm-PCR and iRepertoire HTBI primers produced the TCR beta libraries. From the multiplex PCR reads, TCRdb called clonotypes with MiXCR, one entry per CDR3 protein. The sample includes 380,000 or so distinct CDR3 sequences, around 15% of them seen just once. This same sample was also part of a study on T cells in Graves' hyperthyroidism and ophthalmopathy.

The sample here was peripheral blood mononuclear cells (PBMCs), taken at new diagnosis, from a patient treated with antithyroid drugs. These receptors were obtained from a woman younger than 30 with Graves disease.

This clonotype was detected ten times or more. V usage is TRBV5-1 and J usage is TRBJ2-5; unclear D gene. Germline CDR1 reads SGHRS; CDR2 reads YFSETQ. The CDR3 is made up of 14 amino acids. V was pared by 0 bases and J by 3 bases, with 9 bases between. CDR3 residues: CASSLVATEETQYF. CDR3 nucleotides: TGCGCCAGCAGCTTGGTGGCGACTGAAGAGACCCAGTACTTC.

On this clonotype: A clone one base away is much larger, so this may be a read error. The CDR3 carries no conserved terminal phenylalanine or tryptophan, so it likely arises from a read error. The CDR3: CASRVTYDTGELFL. Here the CDR3 DNA reads TGTGCCAGCCGGGTGACTTACGATACCGGGGAGCTGTTTTTG. The gene calls are TRBV9 and TRBJ2-2; D is ambiguous. The CDR3 length is 14 residues. Germline values: CDR1 SGDLS, CDR2 YYNGEE. The ends were cut back, 7 bases at V and 5 bases at J, with 15 bases in the middle.

The V call is TRBV6-5, the J call TRBJ1-5, with 11 positions matching TRBD1. CDR3 length equals 14 residues. Trimming at V came to 2 bases and at J to 10 bases, leaving 4 bases not matched to a gene. Germline values: CDR1 MNHEY, CDR2 SVGAGI. The CDR3 region is CASSYGTGGDPQHF. The CDR3, as DNA: TGTGCCAGCAGTTACGGGACAGGGGGGGATCCCCAGCATTTT.

This clonotype came up many times. The V call is TRBV10-3, the J call TRBJ2-2; TRBD2 aligns across 11 bases. V gave up 5 bases and J gave up 8 bases; unmatched junction bases: 13. Germline CDR1 ENHRY, CDR2 SYGVKD. This CDR3 is 17 amino acids long. The CDR3 region is CAISQRLAGTESGELFF. CDR3 DNA sequence: TGTGCCATCAGTCAACGACTAGCGGGGACCGAGTCGGGGGAGCTGTTTTTT.

At least ten counts were recorded for this clonotype. This rearrangement joins TRBV11-2 to TRBJ2-7, with D possibly TRBD1 on 5 matching bases. Trimming cost V 0 bases and J 1 base, with 10 bases left between them. The CDR3 loop spans 15 amino acids. Germline CDR1 is SGHAT and CDR2 is FQNNGV. For the CDR3, the DNA is TGTGCCAGCAGCTTAGATCAGGGCAGATCCTACGAGCAGTACTTC. Protein sequence: CASSLDQGRSYEQYF.

This clonotype was found many times. The CDR3 DNA reads as TGTGCCAGCAGTGTACAGGGGTCGGAAGCTTTCTTT. It specifies CASSVQGSEAFF. The chain has TRBV28 and TRBJ1-1; 7 bases map to TRBD1. The CDR3 totals 12 residues. With 5 bases clipped from V and 8 bases from J, the junction kept 5 bases outside the gene matches. CDR1 is MDHEN and CDR2 is SYDVKM in the germline V gene.

This clonotype turned up a few times. The rearrangement joins TRBV10-3 to TRBJ2-1; 9 nucleotides match TRBD1. Germline lookup yields CDR1 ENHRY and CDR2 SYGVKD. The CDR3 sequence is 14 residues long. J lost 3 bases, V lost 7 bases, and 4 bases had no gene match. CDR3: CAITPGQGYNEQFF. CDR3 DNA: TGTGCCATCACCCCGGGACAGGGCTACAATGAGCAGTTCTTC.

This clonotype was observed a handful of times. This rearrangement joins TRBV29-1 to TRBJ1-5; TRBD1 matches at 8 bases. CDR1 SQVTM and CDR2 ANQGSEA come from the germline V gene. Trimming took 4 bases from V and 2 from J; bases not matched to a gene: 4. The CDR3 loop spans 14 amino acids. Here the CDR3 DNA reads TGCAGCGTTGGGACAGGGTTTGGCAATCAGCCCCAGCATTTT. Residues: CSVGTGFGNQPQHF.

The rearrangement links TRBV6-5 to TRBJ2-7, with 7 bases lining up with TRBD2. This CDR3 contains 15 residues. V was clipped by 0 bases and J by 3 bases; unmatched bases: 5. Germline CDR1 is MNHEY and CDR2 is SVGAGI. CDR3 sequence: CASSYSRDYIYEQYF. CDR3 DNA sequence: TGTGCCAGCAGTTACTCGAGGGACTACATCTACGAGCAGTACTTC.

The J gene is TRBJ1-2, the V gene TRBV4-1, with D perhaps TRBD1 (6 bases). The CDR3 runs 17 residues. V dropped 3 bases and J dropped 3 bases, with 20 bases sitting between them. Germline CDR1 MGHRA, CDR2 YSYEKL. The CDR3 protein is CASSQIETGILDYGYTF. The CDR3, as DNA: TGCGCCAGCAGCCAGATCGAAACAGGGATTTTGGACTATGGCTACACCTTC.

This clonotype was observed a handful of times. The rearrangement uses TRBV19 and TRBJ2-1; 14 nucleotides line up with TRBD2. CDR1 and CDR2 (germline): LNHDA, SQIVND (reference sequence). V shed 7 bases, J shed 9 bases, and the junction held 8 bases outside the gene matches. The CDR3 is 15 amino acids. The CDR3: CASKGTSGSHIEQFF. The CDR3, as DNA: TGTGCCAGTAAAGGGACTAGCGGGAGTCATATTGAGCAGTTCTTC.

In the case of this clonotype: Given a much more abundant clone one base away, this may be a read error. The rearrangement uses TRBV6-1 and TRBJ1-5; D perhaps matches TRBD1 (5 bases). Germline assignment: CDR1 MNHNS and CDR2 SASEGT. The CDR3 totals 13 residues. DNA for the CDR3: TGTGCCAGCAGTGAATGGGGGAATCGGCCCCAGCATTTT. Translated, it gives CASSEWGNRPQHF.